This TCR beta chain was observed in a study of cytomegalovirus exposure and HLA in healthy donors. The PCR ran on 60 Vbeta and 13 Jbeta primers. Sequencing was performed with immunoSEQ multiplex PCR; in TCRdb, only in-frame clones are kept and a portion is missing. The sample carries roughly 150,000 clones, around 84% recorded once. Germline loops: CDR1 SGHRS, CDR2 YFSETQ. With 0 bases removed from V and 4 bases from J, the gap between germline ends came to 10 bases. The CDR3 loop spans 15 amino acids. The receptor was derived from a male donor in good health and CMV-seropositive. The sample taken for sequencing was PBMCs. The chain joins TRBV5-1 to TRBJ2-2; D is perhaps TRBD2 (5 bases). The CDR3 DNA reads TGCGCCAGCAGCTTGGAGAGGGCGAGCACCGGGGAGCTGTTTTTT. It is translated as CASSLERASTGELFF.